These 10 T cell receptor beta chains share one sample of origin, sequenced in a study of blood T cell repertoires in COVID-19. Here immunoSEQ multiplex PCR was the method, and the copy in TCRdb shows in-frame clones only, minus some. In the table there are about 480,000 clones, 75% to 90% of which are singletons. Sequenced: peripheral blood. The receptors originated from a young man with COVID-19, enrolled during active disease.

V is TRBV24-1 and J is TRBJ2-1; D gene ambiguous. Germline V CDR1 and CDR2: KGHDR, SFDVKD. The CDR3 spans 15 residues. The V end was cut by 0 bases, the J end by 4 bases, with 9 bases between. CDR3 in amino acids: CATSDLQDQYNEQFF. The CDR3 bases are TGTGCCACCAGTGATTTGCAGGATCAGTACAATGAGCAGTTCTTC.

The CDR3 is CASSQGLRISDEKLFF. For the CDR3, the DNA is TGTGCCAGCAGCCAGGGACTTAGGATAAGCGATGAAAAACTGTTTTTT. The chain uses TRBV3-1 (or the pseudogene TRBV3-2) and TRBJ1-4, with D perhaps matching TRBD1 (5 bases). V lost 3 bases and J lost 6, with 17 bases in between. Germline-derived CDR1 and CDR2 are LGHDT and YNNKEL (reference sequence). The CDR3 runs 16 residues.

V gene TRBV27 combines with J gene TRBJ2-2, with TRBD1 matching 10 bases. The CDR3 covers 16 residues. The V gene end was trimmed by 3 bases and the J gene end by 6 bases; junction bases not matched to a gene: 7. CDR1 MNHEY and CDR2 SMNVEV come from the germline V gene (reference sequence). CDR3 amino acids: CASSLKDRGFSGELFF. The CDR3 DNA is TGTGCCAGCAGTTTGAAGGACAGGGGGTTTTCCGGGGAGCTGTTTTTT.

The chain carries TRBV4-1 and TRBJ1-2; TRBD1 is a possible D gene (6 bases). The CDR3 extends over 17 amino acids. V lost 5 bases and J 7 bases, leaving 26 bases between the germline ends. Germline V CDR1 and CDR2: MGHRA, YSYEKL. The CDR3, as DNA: TGCGCCAGCAGCGAAGGGGGGGGCGATCTCGGTGGCCGTGGCTACACCTTC. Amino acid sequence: CASSEGGGDLGGRGYTF.

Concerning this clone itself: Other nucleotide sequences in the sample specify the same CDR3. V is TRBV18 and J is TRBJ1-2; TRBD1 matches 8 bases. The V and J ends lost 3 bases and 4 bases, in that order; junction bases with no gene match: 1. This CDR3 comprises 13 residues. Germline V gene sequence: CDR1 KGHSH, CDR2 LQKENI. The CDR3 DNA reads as TGTGCCAGCTCACCGGACAGGGTCTATGGCTACACCTTC. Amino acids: CASSPDRVYGYTF.

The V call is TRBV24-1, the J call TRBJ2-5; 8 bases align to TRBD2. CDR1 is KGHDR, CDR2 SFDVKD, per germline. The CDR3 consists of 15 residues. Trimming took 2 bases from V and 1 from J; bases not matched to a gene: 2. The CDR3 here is CATSDYRGGQETQYF. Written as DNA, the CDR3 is TGTGCCACCAGTGATTATCGGGGGGGCCAAGAGACCCAGTACTTC.

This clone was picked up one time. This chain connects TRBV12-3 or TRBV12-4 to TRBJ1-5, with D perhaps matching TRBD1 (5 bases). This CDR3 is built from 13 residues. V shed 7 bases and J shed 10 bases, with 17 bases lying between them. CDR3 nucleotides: TGTGCCAGCACCTGGGGAACAGGCAGTCCCCAGCATTTT. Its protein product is CASTWGTGSPQHF.

CDR3 amino acids: CASRKQGSDNSPLHF. The CDR3 coding sequence is TGTGCCAGTAGGAAACAGGGATCCGATAATTCACCCCTCCACTTT. The J gene is TRBJ1-6, the V gene TRBV19; D possibly corresponds to TRBD1 (6 bases). V lost 6 bases and J lost 5, with 14 bases in between. This CDR3 is built from 15 residues. Germline V lookup: CDR1 LNHDA, CDR2 SQIVND (reference sequence).

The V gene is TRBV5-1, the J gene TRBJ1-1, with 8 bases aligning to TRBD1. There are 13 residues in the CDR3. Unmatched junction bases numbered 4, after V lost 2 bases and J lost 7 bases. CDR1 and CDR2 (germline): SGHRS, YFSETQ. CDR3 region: CASSLGTGYEAFF. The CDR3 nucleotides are TGCGCCAGCAGCTTAGGGACAGGCTATGAAGCTTTCTTT.

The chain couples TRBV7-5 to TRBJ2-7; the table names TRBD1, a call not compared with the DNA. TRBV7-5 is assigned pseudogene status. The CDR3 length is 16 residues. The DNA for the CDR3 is TGTGTCAGAAGCTTAGCAGGTAAGGGGGCGCGGGGCGAGCAGTACTTC. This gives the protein CVRSLAGKGARGEQYF.